This T cell receptor (beta chain) was captured in a study of cytomegalovirus exposure and HLA in healthy donors. Whole-study findings and limits: Data from an earlier analysis indicated that most TCR beta V segments were productive either about 87% or about 30% of the time. The authors reported that TCR beta sequences could predict HLA-A and HLA-B alleles. These predictions were accurate for most subjects in the first cohort.

PCR primers comprised 60 Vbeta and 13 Jbeta primers. Authors' methods: There were about 80 million unique TCR beta chains by a later count, and about 12 million of them were shared. Profiled with immunoSEQ multiplex PCR; TCRdb holds only in-frame clones, not every one. That table furnishes V, J and clone size, whereas the DNA furnished D and trimming. The data show 100,000 to 150,000 clones, roughly four fifths seen once. The V gene lost 10 bases and the J gene lost 5 bases, with 26 bases spanning the gap. The CDR3 runs 16 residues. The germline CDR1 and CDR2 sequences are SNHLY and FYNNEI. This clone was counted once. What it recognizes is unknown.

This rearrangement joins TRBV2 to TRBJ1-2, with D possibly being TRBD1 (6 bases). The sequenced sample was PBMCs. The sequence was obtained from a young man in good health and CMV-seronegative. The CDR3 sequence is CAIIPREDSRYYGYTF. CDR3 coding DNA: TGTGCCATCATACCCCGAGAGGACAGTCGCTATTATGGCTACACCTTC.